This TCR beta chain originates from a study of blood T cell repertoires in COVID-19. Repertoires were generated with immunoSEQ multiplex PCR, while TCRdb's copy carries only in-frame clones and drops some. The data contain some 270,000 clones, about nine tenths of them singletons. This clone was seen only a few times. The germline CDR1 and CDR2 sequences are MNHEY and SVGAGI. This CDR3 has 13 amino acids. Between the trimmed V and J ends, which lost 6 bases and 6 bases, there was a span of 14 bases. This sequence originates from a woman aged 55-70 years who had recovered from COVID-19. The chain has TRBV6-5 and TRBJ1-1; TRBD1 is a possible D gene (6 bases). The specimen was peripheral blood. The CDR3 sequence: CASRRQAASEAFF. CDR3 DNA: TGTGCCAGCAGGCGACAGGCTGCCTCTGAAGCTTTCTTT.